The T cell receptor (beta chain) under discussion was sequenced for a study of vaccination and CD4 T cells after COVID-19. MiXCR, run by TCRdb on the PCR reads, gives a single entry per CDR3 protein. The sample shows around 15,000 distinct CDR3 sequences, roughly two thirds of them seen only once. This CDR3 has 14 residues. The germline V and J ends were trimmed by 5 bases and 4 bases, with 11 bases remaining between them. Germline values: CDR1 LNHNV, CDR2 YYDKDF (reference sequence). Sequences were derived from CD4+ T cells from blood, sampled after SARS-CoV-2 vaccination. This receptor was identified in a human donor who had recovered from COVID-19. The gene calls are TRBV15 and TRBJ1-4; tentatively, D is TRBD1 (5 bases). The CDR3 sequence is CATSGGRGNEKLFF. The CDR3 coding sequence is TGTGCCACCAGCGGGGGACGCGGTAATGAAAAACTGTTTTTT. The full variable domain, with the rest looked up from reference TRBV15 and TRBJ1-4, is DAMVIQNPRYQVTQFGKPVTLSCSQTLNHNVMYWYQQKSSQAPKLLFHYYDKDFNNEADTPDNFQSRRPNTSFCFLDIRSPGLGDTAMYLCATSGGRGNEKLFFGSGTQLSVL.